These 10 T cell receptor beta chains were all obtained from the same sample, sequenced in a study of cytomegalovirus exposure and HLA in healthy donors. The PCR ran on 60 Vbeta and 13 Jbeta primers. Measured with immunoSEQ multiplex PCR; TCRdb has only the in-frame clones, and not every one. This sample yields around 91,000 clones, of which about nine tenths are seen a single time; 9% to 9.5% belongs to the top ten. Specimen: PBMCs. The source is a man aged 25-45 years in good health and CMV-seropositive.

This chain links TRBV7-2 with TRBJ1-5; D ambiguous. Germline CDR1 and CDR2: SGHTA and FQGNSA. The CDR3 has 15 amino acids. Between the trimmed V and J ends, which lost 2 bases and 3 bases, there was a span of 11 bases. The CDR3 loop reads CASSLIHLLNQPQHF. CDR3 DNA: TGTGCCAGCAGCTTAATCCACCTACTCAATCAGCCCCAGCATTTT.

The chain joins TRBV28 to TRBJ1-1, with 11 bases identical to TRBD1. Germline V CDR1 and CDR2: MDHEN, SYDVKM. The CDR3 totals 15 residues. With V trimmed by 4 bases and J by 4 bases, 5 bases remained unmatched. Written as DNA, the CDR3 is TGTGCCAGCAGTTCCGGGACAGGGGGAACCACTGAAGCTTTCTTT. Translation: CASSSGTGGTTEAFF.

This sequence joins TRBV5-1 and TRBJ1-1; TRBD1 matches 9 bases. Germline V gives CDR1 SGHRS, CDR2 YFSETQ. The CDR3 sequence is 13 residues long. V trimming: 8 bases; J trimming: 6 bases; junction bases outside the gene matches: 8. The chain's CDR3 is CASGDRVTPEAFF. The CDR3 DNA sequence: TGCGCCAGTGGGGACAGGGTTACCCCTGAAGCTTTCTTT.

The chain joins TRBV5-1 to TRBJ2-7; tentative D call: TRBD2 (6 bases). Trimming left V 5 bases short and J 7 bases short, with 22 bases between. CDR3 size: 15 residues. The germline gives CDR1 SGHRS, CDR2 YFSETQ. The CDR3 loop reads CASSVAGSPSGEQYF. The CDR3 DNA reads TGCGCCAGCAGTGTGGCGGGGAGCCCATCGGGGGAGCAGTACTTC.

The V call is TRBV2, the J call TRBJ1-6; 9 positions match TRBD1. CDR1 and CDR2 from the germline V gene are SNHLY and FYNNEI. This CDR3 is 14 amino acids long. The trim removed 6 bases at V and 10 bases at J, leaving 7 bases unmatched. The CDR3 DNA reads as TGTGCCAGCAGGGGACAGGGAAGGGACTCACCCCTCCACTTT. It yields the protein CASRGQGRDSPLHF.

The chain employs TRBV19 and TRBJ2-7; D perhaps matches TRBD1 (6 bases). V dropped 10 bases and J dropped 6 bases, with 22 bases sitting between them. CDR3 size: 14 residues. Germline CDR1 reads LNHDA; CDR2 reads SQIVND (reference sequence). CDR3 sequence: CATASQTGSVEQYF. Here the CDR3 DNA reads TGTGCCACCGCGTCTCAGACAGGTTCGGTCGAGCAGTACTTC.

The V gene is TRBV2, the J gene TRBJ2-3; 13 positions agree with TRBD2. The CDR3 is 14 residues long. The V segment lost 7 bases and the J segment 3 bases; nucleotides outside the gene matches: 1. Germline loops: CDR1 SNHLY, CDR2 FYNNEI. CDR3 sequence (DNA): TGTGCCAGCAAGACTAGCGGGGGGACAGATACGCAGTATTTT. This translates into CASKTSGGTDTQYF.

The rearrangement uses TRBV19 and TRBJ2-7; TRBD2 matches at 8 bases. The germline V gene encodes CDR1 LNHDA and CDR2 SQIVND (reference sequence). The CDR3 length is 15 residues. After removal of 1 base from V and 4 bases from J, the junction contained 6 bases not matched to a gene. The CDR3 sequence is CASSIAGGGSYEQYF. In nucleotides, the CDR3 is TGTGCCAGTAGTATAGCGGGAGGGGGTTCTTACGAGCAGTACTTC.

The genes are TRBV5-1 and TRBJ2-3, with 9 nucleotides matching TRBD2. V gave up 1 base and J gave up 3 bases; unmatched junction bases: 9. This CDR3 is 17 amino acids long. Germline V lookup: CDR1 SGHRS, CDR2 YFSETQ. CDR3 in DNA: TGCGCCAGCAGCTTGAGGCCTAGCGGGGTGGGGACAGATACGCAGTATTTT. The encoded protein is CASSLRPSGVGTDTQYF.

A few counts support this clone. The chain carries TRBV28 and TRBJ2-3, with D perhaps TRBD2 (6 bases). Deletions cut 6 bases from V and 8 bases from J, with 12 bases between. Per germline, CDR1 MDHEN and CDR2 SYDVKM. This CDR3 has 12 amino acids. The DNA of the CDR3 is TGTGCCAGCAGCTCCCTGGGGGGTACGCAGTATTTT. Protein sequence: CASSSLGGTQYF.